This TCR beta chain is drawn from a study of early T cells in non-severe SARS-CoV-2 infection (dated by TCRdb to the early 2020s). Looking at the study overall: Because TCR sequencing was done on bulk RNA from unsorted whole blood, the alpha and beta chains could not be paired. Broad study findings and their caveats: VDJdb matching was skewed toward anti-spike CD8 responses and likely underestimated virus-specific expansions, missing private and CD4 specificities.

The library came from 5' RACE. Sequencing relied on a NextSeq 500. To correct for sequencing error and PCR bias, the TCR library protocol tagged individual cDNA molecules with unique molecular identifiers. TCR alpha and beta chains were both sequenced, and the abundances of alpha and beta sequences in each sample were closely correlated with each other. Concerning the study's data processing: Decombinator V4 was used to annotate TCR sequences for V gene, J gene and CDR3. TCRs were defined as expanded if a significant change between any two time points was detected under a Poisson model with p below 0.0001. Abundances of TCRs were expressed as counts per million after normalisation to the total number of TCRs sequenced in each sample. TRAV1-2 paired with TRAJ12, TRAJ20 or TRAJ33 defined MAIT TCRs, while TRAV10 paired with TRAJ18 defined iNKT TCRs. VDJdb, accessed 1 November 2021, was searched for CMV, EBV and SARS-CoV-2 annotated TCRs, with TCRs annotated for multiple antigens excluded. In-frame beta chains were kept once TCRdb had trimmed the public reads at Q25 with fastp and called clones with MiXCR. Records with the same CDR3 protein are collapsed into one entry carrying the most frequent genes and DNA. TCRdb, not the authors, supplied the V and J calls. The sample profile shows about 100,000 distinct CDR3 sequences; around 10% of them were found once. The ten largest clones represent 7.6% of the sample.

The cysteine opens and the phenylalanine closes a CDR3 of 14 amino acids. CDR3 DNA only is kept here, 42 bases in frame from base 1. The junction carries 10 bases between V and J, which are trimmed by 1 base and 4 bases respectively. This was a case-control study nested in a cohort of healthcare workers in London, UK, who had nasopharyngeal swab PCR tests and blood samples taken every week. Between 23 and 31 March 2020, the week of the UK lockdown, healthcare workers were enrolled and then followed up weekly for as long as 16 weeks. As regards this clonotype: Which antigen it targets is not known. Base qualities are not at hand, and no much larger clone is one base apart.

The specimen sequenced was whole blood. The receptor chain draws on TRBV12-3 or TRBV12-4 and TRBJ2-5, with TRBD2 as a weak D call on 5 bases. This receptor was obtained from an adult who was a healthcare worker with PCR-confirmed SARS-CoV-2 infection or an uninfected control (not recorded which). The DNA reads TGTGCCAGCAGTTTAGATGCGGGTCCAGAGACCCAGTACTTC. Its protein product is CASSLDAGPETQYF.